The sequence of this TCR beta chain was determined in a study of control samples from healthy donors and cancer patients. Clones were sequenced by immunoSEQ multiplex PCR, and TCRdb holds only the in-frame ones, with some missing. The sample holds around 250,000 clones; over 75% are singletons and the top ten take 13%. The V gene end was trimmed by 2 bases and the J gene end by 9 bases; junction bases not matched to a gene: 17. Germline CDR1 is SGDLS and CDR2 is YYNGEE. CDR3 length: 17 residues. This receptor was taken from an older woman with lung cancer. Sequenced input: PBMCs. The chain has TRBV9 and TRBJ2-1; 7 bases fit TRBD1. CDR3 coding DNA: TGTGCCAGCAGCGTTACCCCGACAGGGTCTCAGGTCGGTGAGCAGTTCTTC. Protein: CASSVTPTGSQVGEQFF.